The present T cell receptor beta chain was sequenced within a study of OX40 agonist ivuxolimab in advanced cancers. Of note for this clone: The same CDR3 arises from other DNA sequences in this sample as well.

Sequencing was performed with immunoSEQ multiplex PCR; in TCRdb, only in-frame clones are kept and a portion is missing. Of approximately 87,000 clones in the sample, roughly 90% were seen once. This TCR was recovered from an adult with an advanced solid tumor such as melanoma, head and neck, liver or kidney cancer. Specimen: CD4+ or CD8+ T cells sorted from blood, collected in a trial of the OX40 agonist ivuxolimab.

The CDR3, as DNA: TGTGCCAGCAGTTGGACAGGCGCTGCCGAAGCTTTCTTT. This gives the protein CASSWTGAAEAFF. This rearrangement joins TRBV6-5 to TRBJ1-1; TRBD1 agrees at 7 bases. J gave up 8 bases and V 4 bases, and 7 bases lay outside the gene matches. Germline assignment: CDR1 MNHEY and CDR2 SVGAGI. The length of the CDR3 is 13 residues.